These T cell receptor beta chains were read from a single sample in a study of blood T cells in healthy people across ages. Via MiXCR, TCRdb re-called the 5' RACE reads, giving one row per CDR3 protein. The table lists 750,000 to 850,000 distinct CDR3 sequences, 20% to 25% of them singletons, with more than 3% in the top ten. The same data also contributed to another study, on T cells of mothers and their children.

Sequencing was carried out using blood. These receptors were obtained from a boy younger than 18 in good health. Both conserved end residues are part of each CDR3. A D gene is named only where the DNA matches it firmly. Expanded clones are given a class, and other clones once, few, many or no size at all.

j_call d_call v_call clone_size cdr3_nt cdr3_aa
TRBJ1-2 NA TRBV6-2/TRBV6-3 NA TGTGCCAGCGGGGTCGGCGATCCAGGGCGGTACACCTTC CASGVGDPGRYTF
TRBJ1-6 NA TRBV27 few TGTGCCAGCAGATCCAGGGATGGATCACCCCTCCACTTT CASRSRDGSPLHF
TRBJ2-4 TRBD1 TRBV7-2 few TGTGCCAGCAGCCCTCCGGGACAGGGATTAAACATTCAGTACTTC CASSPPGQGLNIQYF
TRBJ2-3 NA TRBV6-5 NA TGTGCCAGCAGTGACTTGAGAGGGGGGAGCACAGATACGCAGTATTTT CASSDLRGGSTDTQYF
TRBJ2-3 NA TRBV9 few TGTGCCAGCAGCGTAGACTGGGGGGCAGATACGCAGTATTTT CASSVDWGADTQYF
TRBJ1-2 NA TRBV4-3 NA TGCGCCAGCAGCCAAGTTCGGGGGGATCATGGCTACACCTTC CASSQVRGDHGYTF
TRBJ2-1 TRBD2 TRBV9 NA TGTGCCAGCAGCGTAGAACTGGGACTAGCGGTAGAGCAGTTCTTC CASSVELGLAVEQFF
TRBJ2-7 NA TRBV4-1 NA TGCGCCAGCAGCCAAGAGCGCAGGGAGACCTACGAGCAGTACTTC CASSQERRETYEQYF
TRBJ2-5 NA TRBV28 few TGTGCCAGCAGTTATGACGAGACCCAGTACTTC CASSYDETQYF
TRBJ2-3 NA TRBV30 NA TGTGCCTGGAGCCAAAGGGGCCGAGATACGCAGTATTTT CAWSQRGRDTQYF
TRBJ2-5 TRBD1 TRBV7-2 NA TGTGCCAGCAGCCCGATCGCCGGGACAGGGGGTGAGACCCAGTACTTC CASSPIAGTGGETQYF
TRBJ2-7 TRBD2 TRBV4-2 NA TGTGCCAGCAGCCACCTAGCCGGGACTACTAACTACGAGCAGTACTTC CASSHLAGTTNYEQYF
TRBJ1-2 TRBD1 TRBV9 NA TGTGCCAGCAGCGCCGTAAGCACAGGGGTTTCTGTTTCTGGGGGCTACACCTTC CASSAVSTGVSVSGGYTF
TRBJ2-3 TRBD2 TRBV6-2/TRBV6-3 few TGTGCCAGCAGTCGCCGGACTAGTGGGGCAGATACGCAGTATTTT CASSRRTSGADTQYF
TRBJ2-2 TRBD2 TRBV5-1 NA TGCGCCAGCAGCTCCCGCCCAGCGGGGGGGAACACCGGGGAGCTGTTTTTT CASSSRPAGGNTGELFF
TRBJ1-2 NA TRBV5-1 NA TGCGACAGCAGCTTGCTGATGGGCTATGGCTACACCTTC CDSSLLMGYGYTF
TRBJ1-1 TRBD1 TRBV7-9 NA TGTGCCAGCAGGGCAGGGGGCACTGAAGCTTTCTTT CASRAGGTEAFF
TRBJ2-1 NA TRBV18 few TGTGCCAGCTCACCACCAATCGGGCTCGACAATGAGCAGTTCTTC CASSPPIGLDNEQFF
TRBJ2-1 TRBD2 TRBV3-1 few TGTGCCAGCAGCCAAGTCGAATGGACAGGTTATCTAGCGGGACCCTACAATGAGCAGTTCTTC CASSQVEWTGYLAGPYNEQFF
TRBJ2-4 NA TRBV9 few TGTGCCAGCAGCGAGTCGGACGGAACTCCTCAGTACTTC CASSESDGTPQYF
TRBJ1-6 NA TRBV5-1 few TGTGCCAGCAGCACGGGGGGGGTGACGAGGAATTCACCCCTCCACTTT CASSTGGVTRNSPLHF
TRBJ2-7 NA TRBV20-1 NA TGCAGTGCTAGTCTCCCAGGGGTAGCCTACGAGCAGTACTTC CSASLPGVAYEQYF
TRBJ2-2 NA TRBV7-9 NA TGTGCCAGCAGCCCAATGGGCACCGGGGAGCTGTTTTTT CASSPMGTGELFF
TRBJ1-6 NA TRBV5-1 NA TGCGCCAGCAGCTTAACCCCGACGGAGAATAATTCACCCCTCCACTTT CASSLTPTENNSPLHF
TRBJ1-4 NA TRBV20-1 few TGCAGTGCTTTCCCTCCAGCTAATGAAAAACTGTTTTTT CSAFPPANEKLFF
TRBJ2-4 NA TRBV10-3 few TGTGCCATCAGTGAGGACGGCAGTACAAACATTCAGTACTTC CAISEDGSTNIQYF
TRBJ1-4 NA TRBV12-3/TRBV12-4 few TGTGCCAGCAGTCTTCCCCCCTATGAAAAACTGTTTTTT CASSLPPYEKLFF
TRBJ2-7 NA TRBV5-1 many TGCGCCAGCAGCTTGTGGGGGGACCGCGAGCAGTACTTC CASSLWGDREQYF
TRBJ2-5 TRBD2 TRBV7-9 few TGTGCCAGCAGCTTTTCGGGACTAGCGGGAAGCGAAACCCAGTACTTC CASSFSGLAGSETQYF
TRBJ2-4 TRBD2 TRBV6-2/TRBV6-3 few TGTGCCAGCAGTTACCCGGGACTAACGGACCCTCTAGCCAAAAACATTCAGTACTTC CASSYPGLTDPLAKNIQYF
TRBJ2-5 TRBD1 TRBV28 NA TGTGCCAGCAGGAACAGGGGGAATAAAGAGACCCAGTACTTC CASRNRGNKETQYF
TRBJ2-6 NA TRBV4-2 NA TGTGCCAGCAGCCAAGTCAGTACCTCTGGGGCCAACGTCCTGACTTTC CASSQVSTSGANVLTF